This passage covers 2 T cell receptor beta chains from one sample sequenced in a study of early T cells in non-severe SARS-CoV-2 infection. TCRdb re-called the 5' RACE reads through MiXCR, storing one row per CDR3 protein. This sample has about 64,000 distinct CDR3 sequences, with around 13% found just once. Here the sequenced sample was whole blood, taken at baseline. The receptors derive from an adult who was a healthcare worker with PCR-confirmed SARS-CoV-2 infection or an uninfected control (not recorded which).

This chain links TRBV6-6 with TRBJ1-1, with a tentative D call TRBD1 (5 bases). Trimming stripped 2 bases from V and 4 bases from J, with 11 bases between. The CDR3 runs to 14 residues. CDR1 and CDR2 (germline): MNHNY, SVGAGI (reference sequence). For the CDR3, the DNA is TGTGCCAGCAGTTACACGGGGGGAGGCACTGAAGCTTTCTTT. Translated: CASSYTGGGTEAFF.

CDR3 amino acids: CASSGTGYEQYF. In DNA form, the CDR3 reads TGTGCCAGCAGCGGGACAGGTTACGAGCAGTACTTC. The chain recombines TRBV2 with TRBJ2-7, with 8 bases aligning to TRBD1. Germline V CDR1 and CDR2: SNHLY, FYNNEI. The CDR3 is 12 amino acids. V was clipped by 6 bases and J by 4 bases; unmatched bases: 2.